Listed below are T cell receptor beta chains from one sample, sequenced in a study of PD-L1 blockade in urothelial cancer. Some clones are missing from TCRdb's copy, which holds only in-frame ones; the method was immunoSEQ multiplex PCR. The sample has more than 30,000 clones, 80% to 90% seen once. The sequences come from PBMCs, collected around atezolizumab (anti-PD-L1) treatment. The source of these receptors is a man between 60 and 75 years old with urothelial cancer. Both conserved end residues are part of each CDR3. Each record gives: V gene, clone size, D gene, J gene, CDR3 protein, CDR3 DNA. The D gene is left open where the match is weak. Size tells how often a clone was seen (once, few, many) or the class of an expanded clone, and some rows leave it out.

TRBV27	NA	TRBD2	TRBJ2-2	CASSLNRWGGNTGELFF	TGTGCCAGCAGTTTAAATCGTTGGGGGGGGAACACCGGGGAGCTGTTTTTT
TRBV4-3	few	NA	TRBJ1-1	CASSQVMNTEAFF	TGCGCCAGCAGCCAAGTCATGAACACTGAAGCTTTCTTT
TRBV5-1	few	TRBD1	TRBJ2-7	CASSWDRAYEQYF	TGCGCCAGCAGCTGGGACAGGGCCTACGAGCAGTACTTC
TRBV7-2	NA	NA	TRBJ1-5	CASSLEAGAAQPQHF	TGTGCCAGCAGCTTAGAGGCAGGGGCTGCTCAGCCCCAGCATTTT
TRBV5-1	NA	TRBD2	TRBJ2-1	CASSREGDFYNEQFF	TGCGCCAGCAGCCGGGAGGGTGACTTTTACAATGAGCAGTTCTTC
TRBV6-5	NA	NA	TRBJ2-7	CASHPGSSSYEQYF	TGTGCCAGTCACCCGGGATCATCCTCCTACGAGCAGTACTTC
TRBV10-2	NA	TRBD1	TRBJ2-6	CASSRDRGGGANVLTF	TGCGCCAGCAGCAGGGACAGGGGAGGTGGGGCCAACGTCCTGACTTTC
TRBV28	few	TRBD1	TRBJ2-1	CASSLRQGYNEQFF	TGTGCCAGCAGTTTAAGACAGGGCTACAATGAGCAGTTCTTC
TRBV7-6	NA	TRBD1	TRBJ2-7	CASSLGQGAYEQYF	TGTGCCAGCAGCTTAGGTCAGGGGGCCTACGAGCAGTACTTC
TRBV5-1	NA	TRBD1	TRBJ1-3	CASSLQTGGTGNTIYF	TGCGCCAGCAGCTTACAAACAGGGGGAACTGGAAACACCATATATTTT
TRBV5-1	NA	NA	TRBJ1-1	CASSLGSSSNTEAFF	TGCGCCAGCAGCTTGGGGTCGAGCTCGAACACTGAAGCTTTCTTT
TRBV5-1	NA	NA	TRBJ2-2	CASSLESGNTGELFF	TGCGCCAGCAGCTTGGAGTCGGGGAACACCGGGGAGCTGTTTTTT
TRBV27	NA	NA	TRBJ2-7	CASSPMTGMDEQYF	TGTGCCAGCAGCCCGATGACAGGTATGGACGAGCAGTACTTC
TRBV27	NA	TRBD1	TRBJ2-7	CASSLSDRSYEQYF	TGTGCCAGCAGTTTATCGGACAGGTCCTACGAGCAGTACTTC
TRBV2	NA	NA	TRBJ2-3	CASSEIGSGDTQYF	TGTGCCAGCAGCGAAATCGGGAGCGGAGATACGCAGTATTTT
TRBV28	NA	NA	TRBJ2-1	CASSILQGGNEQFF	TGTGCCAGCAGCATACTACAGGGTGGCAATGAGCAGTTCTTC
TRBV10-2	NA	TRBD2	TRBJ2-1	CASVRFSLAGGDNEQFF	TGCGCCAGCGTTAGATTCTCACTAGCGGGAGGGGACAATGAGCAGTTCTTC